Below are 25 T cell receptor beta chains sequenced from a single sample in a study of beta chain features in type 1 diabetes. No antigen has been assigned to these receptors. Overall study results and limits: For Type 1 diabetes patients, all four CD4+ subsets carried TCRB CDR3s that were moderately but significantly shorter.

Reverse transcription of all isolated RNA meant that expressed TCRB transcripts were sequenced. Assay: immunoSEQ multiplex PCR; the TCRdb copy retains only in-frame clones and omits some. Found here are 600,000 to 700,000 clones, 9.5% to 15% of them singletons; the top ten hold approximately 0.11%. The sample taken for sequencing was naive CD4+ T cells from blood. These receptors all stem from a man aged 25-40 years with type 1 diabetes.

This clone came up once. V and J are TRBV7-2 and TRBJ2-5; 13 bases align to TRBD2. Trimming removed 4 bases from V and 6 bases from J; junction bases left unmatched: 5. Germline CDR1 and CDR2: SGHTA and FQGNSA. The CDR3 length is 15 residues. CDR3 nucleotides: TGTGCCAGCAGCTCCTGGACTAGCGGGGGAAAGACCCAGTACTTC. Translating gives CASSSWTSGGKTQYF.

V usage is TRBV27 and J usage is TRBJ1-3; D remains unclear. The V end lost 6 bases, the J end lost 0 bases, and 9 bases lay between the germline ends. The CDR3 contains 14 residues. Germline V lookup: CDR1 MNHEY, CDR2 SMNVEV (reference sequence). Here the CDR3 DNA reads TGTGCCAGCAGCACCCTGGACTCTGGAAACACCATATATTTT. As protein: CASSTLDSGNTIYF.

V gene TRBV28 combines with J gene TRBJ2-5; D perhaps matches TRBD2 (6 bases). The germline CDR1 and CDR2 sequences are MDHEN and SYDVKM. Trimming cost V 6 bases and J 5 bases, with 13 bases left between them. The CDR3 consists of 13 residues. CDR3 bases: TGTGCCAGCAGGCGGGACGATCTGGAGACCCAGTACTTC. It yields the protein CASRRDDLETQYF.

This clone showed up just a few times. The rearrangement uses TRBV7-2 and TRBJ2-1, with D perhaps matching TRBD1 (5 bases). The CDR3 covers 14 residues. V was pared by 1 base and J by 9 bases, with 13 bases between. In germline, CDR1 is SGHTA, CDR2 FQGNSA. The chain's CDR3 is CASSLEGIRGEQFF. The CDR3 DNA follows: TGTGCCAGCAGCTTAGAAGGGATAAGGGGTGAGCAGTTCTTC.

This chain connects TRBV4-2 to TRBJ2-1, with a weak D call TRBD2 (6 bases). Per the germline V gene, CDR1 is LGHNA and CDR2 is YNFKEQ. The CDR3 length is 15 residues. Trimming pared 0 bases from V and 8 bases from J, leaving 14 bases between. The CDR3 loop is CASSQEGGDRDEQFF. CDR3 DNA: TGTGCCAGCAGCCAAGAAGGCGGGGACCGCGATGAGCAGTTCTTC.

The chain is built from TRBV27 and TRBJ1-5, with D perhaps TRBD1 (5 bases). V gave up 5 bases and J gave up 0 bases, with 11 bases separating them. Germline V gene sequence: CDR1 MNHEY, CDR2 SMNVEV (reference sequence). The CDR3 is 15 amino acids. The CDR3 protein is CASSPGTDSNQPQHF. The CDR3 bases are TGTGCCAGCAGTCCCGGGACGGATAGCAATCAGCCCCAGCATTTT.

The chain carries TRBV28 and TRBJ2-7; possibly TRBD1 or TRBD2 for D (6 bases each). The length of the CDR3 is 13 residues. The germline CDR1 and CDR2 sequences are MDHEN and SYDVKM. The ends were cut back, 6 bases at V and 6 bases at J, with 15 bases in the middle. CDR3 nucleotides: TGTGCCAGCAGCCGCGGGACACCTCCCGAGCAGTACTTC. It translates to CASSRGTPPEQYF.

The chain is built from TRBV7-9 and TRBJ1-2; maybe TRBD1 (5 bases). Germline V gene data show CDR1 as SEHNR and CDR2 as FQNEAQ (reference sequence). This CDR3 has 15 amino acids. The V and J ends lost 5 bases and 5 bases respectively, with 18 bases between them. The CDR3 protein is CASSATTQGWYGYTF. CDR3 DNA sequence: TGTGCCAGCAGCGCAACTACTCAGGGATGGTATGGCTACACCTTC.

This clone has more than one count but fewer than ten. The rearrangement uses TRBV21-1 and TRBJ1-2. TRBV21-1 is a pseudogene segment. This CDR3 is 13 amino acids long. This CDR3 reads CASSTTGNYGYTF. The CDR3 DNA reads TGTGCCAGCAGCACCACGGGCAACTATGGCTACACCTTC.

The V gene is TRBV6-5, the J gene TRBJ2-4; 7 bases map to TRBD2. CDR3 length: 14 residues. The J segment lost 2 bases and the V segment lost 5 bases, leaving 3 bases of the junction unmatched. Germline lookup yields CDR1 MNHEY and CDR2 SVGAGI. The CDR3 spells CASSAGTTKNIQYF. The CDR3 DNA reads TGTGCCAGCAGTGCCGGGACTACCAAAAACATTCAGTACTTC.

In nucleotides, the CDR3 is TGCGCCAGCAGTGAGTCCGGGACAGGGGGAGAGACCCAGTACTTC. It encodes CASSESGTGGETQYF. The chain uses TRBV10-1 and TRBJ2-5; 11 nucleotides line up with TRBD1. Trimming at V came to 0 bases and at J to 4 bases, leaving 1 base not matched to a gene. CDR1 is WNHNN, CDR2 SYGVQD, per germline (reference sequence). The length of the CDR3 is 15 residues.

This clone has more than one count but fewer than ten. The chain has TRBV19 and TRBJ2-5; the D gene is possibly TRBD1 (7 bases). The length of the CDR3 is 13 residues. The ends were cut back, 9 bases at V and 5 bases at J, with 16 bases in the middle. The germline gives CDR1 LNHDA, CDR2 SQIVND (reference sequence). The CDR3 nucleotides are TGTGCCAGCGCGGAGGGGGCCGGGGAGACCCAGTACTTC. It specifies CASAEGAGETQYF.

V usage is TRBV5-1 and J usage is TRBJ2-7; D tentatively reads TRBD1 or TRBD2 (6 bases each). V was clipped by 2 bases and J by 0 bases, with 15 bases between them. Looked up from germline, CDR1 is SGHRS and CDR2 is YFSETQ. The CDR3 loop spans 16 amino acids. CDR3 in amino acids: CASSFSGAVSSYEQYF. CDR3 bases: TGCGCCAGCAGCTTCTCGGGGGCGGTAAGCTCCTACGAGCAGTACTTC.

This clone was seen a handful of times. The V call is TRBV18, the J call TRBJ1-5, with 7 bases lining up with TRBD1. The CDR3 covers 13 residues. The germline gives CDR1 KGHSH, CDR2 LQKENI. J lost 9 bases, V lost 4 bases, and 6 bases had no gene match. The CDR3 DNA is TGTGCCAGCTCACTCGGGACAGCCAGGCCCCAGCATTTT. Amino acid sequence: CASSLGTARPQHF.

The CDR3 is CASSQSDSSYNSPLHF. CDR3 DNA: TGCGCCAGCAGCCAATCGGACAGCTCCTATAATTCACCCCTCCACTTT. The chain employs TRBV4-3 and TRBJ1-6; weak D call: TRBD1 (6 bases). Between the trimmed V and J ends, which lost 2 bases and 0 bases, there was a span of 8 bases. The CDR3 length is 16 residues. Germline assignment: CDR1 LGHNA and CDR2 YSLEER.

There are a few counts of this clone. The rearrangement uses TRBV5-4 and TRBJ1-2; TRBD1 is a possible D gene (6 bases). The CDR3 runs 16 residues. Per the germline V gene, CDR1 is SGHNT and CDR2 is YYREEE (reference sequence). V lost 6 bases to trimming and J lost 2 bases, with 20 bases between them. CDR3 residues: CASTSSPGQLNYGYTF. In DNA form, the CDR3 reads TGTGCCAGCACTTCCTCACCGGGACAACTGAACTATGGCTACACCTTC.

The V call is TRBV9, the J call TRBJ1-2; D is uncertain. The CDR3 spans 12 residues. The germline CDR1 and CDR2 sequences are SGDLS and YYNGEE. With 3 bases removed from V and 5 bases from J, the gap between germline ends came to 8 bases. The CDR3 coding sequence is TGTGCCAGCAGCGGACGGCCGTATGGCTACACCTTC. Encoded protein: CASSGRPYGYTF.

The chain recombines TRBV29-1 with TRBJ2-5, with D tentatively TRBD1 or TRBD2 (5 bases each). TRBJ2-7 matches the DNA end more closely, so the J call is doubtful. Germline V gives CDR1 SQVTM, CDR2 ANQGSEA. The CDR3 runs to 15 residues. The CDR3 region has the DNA TGCAGCGTCGCCGGGACGGAAGGGATGGTGTACGAGCAGTACTTC. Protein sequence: CSVAGTEGMVYEQYF.

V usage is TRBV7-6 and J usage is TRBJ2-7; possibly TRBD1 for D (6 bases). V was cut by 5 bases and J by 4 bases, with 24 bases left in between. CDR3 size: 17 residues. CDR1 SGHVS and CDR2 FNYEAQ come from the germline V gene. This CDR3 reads CASSRGPLTGTRYEQYF. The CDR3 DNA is TGTGCCAGCAGCCGGGGCCCCCTGACGGGGACAAGGTACGAGCAGTACTTC.

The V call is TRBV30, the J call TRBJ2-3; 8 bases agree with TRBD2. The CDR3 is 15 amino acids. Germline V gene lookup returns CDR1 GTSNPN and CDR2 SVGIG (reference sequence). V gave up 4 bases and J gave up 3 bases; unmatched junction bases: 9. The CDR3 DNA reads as TGTGCCTGGACCTTCCGGGGGGGGCGGACAGATACGCAGTATTTT. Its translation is CAWTFRGGRTDTQYF.

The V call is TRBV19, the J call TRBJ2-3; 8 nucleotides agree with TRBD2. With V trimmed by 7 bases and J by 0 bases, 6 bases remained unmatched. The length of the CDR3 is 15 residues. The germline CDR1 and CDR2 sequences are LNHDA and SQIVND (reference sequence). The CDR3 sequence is CASMSLAVSTDTQYF. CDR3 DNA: TGTGCCAGTATGTCACTAGCGGTTAGCACAGATACGCAGTATTTT.

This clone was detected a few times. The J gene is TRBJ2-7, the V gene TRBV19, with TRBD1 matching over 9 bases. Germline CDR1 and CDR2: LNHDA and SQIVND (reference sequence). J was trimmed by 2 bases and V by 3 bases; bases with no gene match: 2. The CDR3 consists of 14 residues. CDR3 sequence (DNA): TGTGCCAGTAGTATCCGACAGGGGGCCTACGAGCAGTACTTC. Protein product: CASSIRQGAYEQYF.

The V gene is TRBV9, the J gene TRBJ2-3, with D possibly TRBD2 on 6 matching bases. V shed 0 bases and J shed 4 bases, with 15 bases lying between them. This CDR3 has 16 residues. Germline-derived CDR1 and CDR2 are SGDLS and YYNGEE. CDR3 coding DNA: TGTGCCAGCAGCGTAGTGGGCCAAGGCGGGGCAGATACGCAGTATTTT. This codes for CASSVVGQGGADTQYF.

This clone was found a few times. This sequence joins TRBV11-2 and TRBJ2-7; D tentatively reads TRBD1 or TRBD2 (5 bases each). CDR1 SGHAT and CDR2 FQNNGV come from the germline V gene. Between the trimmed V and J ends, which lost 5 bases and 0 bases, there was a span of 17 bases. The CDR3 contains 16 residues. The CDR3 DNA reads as TGTGCCAGCAGCCTTTCGGGATCCCAGGGCTCCTACGAGCAGTACTTC. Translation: CASSLSGSQGSYEQYF.

CDR3 DNA: TGTGCCAGCAGCCCCGGGACAGGGTATGGTTCACCCCTCCACTTT. Translation: CASSPGTGYGSPLHF. The V gene is TRBV7-9, the J gene TRBJ1-6; 9 bases agree with TRBD1. The V gene's germline CDR1 is SEHNR and CDR2 FQNEAQ (reference sequence). J gave up 9 bases and V 5 bases, and 8 bases lay outside the gene matches. The CDR3 is made up of 15 amino acids.